The rows below give T cell receptor beta chains drawn from one sample of a study of shared T cell receptors in the human thymus. The protocol was immunoSEQ multiplex PCR, while the TCRdb copy is restricted to in-frame clones and leaves out a portion. This table has 500,000 to 850,000 clones, 87% appearing once. In addition, the sample was reused for a study of human thymus T cells.

The sequenced sample was thymocytes. These receptors were taken from a boy under three years old with a congenital heart defect. Both conserved end residues are part of each CDR3. D genes are given only for firm matches. Not every row has a clone size; where given, it reads once, few, many or a size class.

j_call clone_size d_call v_call cdr3_aa cdr3_nt
TRBJ2-4 - - TRBV15 CATSRDGPGNTKNIQYF TGTGCCACCAGCAGAGATGGGCCCGGGAATACCAAAAACATTCAGTACTTC
TRBJ2-4 - - TRBV5-1 CASSLRGRGSRDLAKNIQYF TGCGCCAGCAGCTTGAGGGGCAGGGGCTCCAGGGACCTAGCCAAAAACATTCAGTACTTC
TRBJ2-3 once - TRBV28 CASGGGTDTQYF TGTGCCAGCGGAGGGGGCACAGATACGCAGTATTTT
TRBJ1-3 - TRBD1 TRBV28 CATGGPVNTIYF TGTGCGACAGGGGGTCCAGTAAACACCATATATTTT
TRBJ2-1 few TRBD2 TRBV28 CASSFAPTSNNEQFF TGTGCCAGCAGTTTTGCCCCGACTAGCAACAATGAGCAGTTCTTC
TRBJ2-3 - - TRBV2 CAGKGESSTDTQYF TGTGCCGGAAAGGGGGAGTCTAGCACAGATACGCAGTATTTT
TRBJ2-7 - TRBD1 TRBV5-6 CASSLAQDRGLDEQYF TGTGCCAGCAGCTTGGCCCAGGACAGGGGGCTAGACGAGCAGTACTTC
TRBJ1-1 - TRBD1 TRBV11-1 CASSCTGGSTEAFF TGTGCCAGCAGCTGTACAGGGGGCAGCACTGAAGCTTTCTTT
TRBJ1-3 - - TRBV15 CATSRDEDISGNTIYF TGTGCCACCAGCAGAGATGAAGACATCTCTGGAAACACCATATATTTT
TRBJ2-7 - - TRBV14 CASSQDARGYEQYF TGTGCCAGCAGCCAAGACGCAAGGGGTTACGAGCAGTACTTC
TRBJ1-5 - TRBD1 TRBV5-4 CASSFYGRGEPQHF TGTGCCAGCAGCTTTTACGGCAGGGGGGAGCCCCAGCATTTT
TRBJ1-3 - - TRBV28 CASSSLYTIYF TGTGCCAGCAGTTCCCTTTACACCATATATTTT
TRBJ1-2 - TRBD1 TRBV19 CASRWDRGKNGYTF TGTGCCAGTAGATGGGACAGGGGTAAGAATGGCTACACCTTC
TRBJ2-4 once - TRBV27 CASSPGGGAKNIQYF TGTGCCAGCAGTCCCGGGGGAGGTGCCAAAAACATTCAGTACTTC
TRBJ1-4 - - TRBV28 CASSLMTEINEKLFF TGTGCCAGCAGTTTAATGACAGAGATTAATGAAAAACTGTTTTTT
TRBJ1-6 - TRBD1 TRBV28 CASCRRDRGAPLHF TGTGCCAGCTGTAGGCGGGACAGGGGAGCACCCCTCCACTTT
TRBJ2-1 - - TRBV19 CASSIEEAGRYNEQFF TGTGCCAGTAGTATAGAGGAAGCAGGGCGGTACAATGAGCAGTTCTTC
TRBJ2-3 once - TRBV11-2 CASSLTGAIDTQYF TGTGCCAGCAGCTTAACGGGAGCAATAGATACGCAGTATTTT
TRBJ1-2 - - TRBV28 CASSYVYHYGYTF TGTGCCAGCAGCTATGTTTATCACTATGGCTACACCTTC
TRBJ2-2 once - TRBV5-1 CASRPTGSGELFF TGCGCCAGCAGACCCACAGGGTCCGGGGAGCTGTTTTTT
TRBJ2-1 - - TRBV6-1 CASSEWAEQFF TGTGCCAGCAGTGAATGGGCCGAGCAGTTCTTC
TRBJ1-2 once - TRBV14 CASSHAPRRFFPNYGYTF TGTGCCAGCAGCCACGCGCCTCGGAGGTTTTTCCCCAACTATGGCTACACCTTC
TRBJ2-2 - - TRBV19 CASSGGNTGELFF TGTGCCAGTAGCGGGGGGAACACCGGGGAGCTGTTTTTT
TRBJ1-5 - - TRBV5-6 CASSGIGGPLFQPQHF TGTGCCAGCAGCGGAATAGGGGGTCCGCTTTTTCAGCCCCAGCATTTT
TRBJ2-1 - - TRBV19 CATKIEGGGYNEQFF TGTGCCACCAAGATCGAGGGAGGGGGCTACAATGAGCAGTTCTTC
TRBJ1-3 few TRBD1 TRBV28 CASSALRTGSGNTIYF TGTGCCAGCAGCGCCCTTCGGACAGGCTCTGGAAACACCATATATTTT
TRBJ2-1 - TRBD1 TRBV5-1 CASSSGQVSYNEQFF TGCGCCAGCAGCTCCGGACAGGTATCCTACAATGAGCAGTTCTTC
TRBJ2-7 - - TRBV27 CASSPYPKSSYEQYF TGTGCCAGCAGTCCCTACCCGAAAAGCTCCTACGAGCAGTACTTC
TRBJ2-5 - - TRBV5-6 CASSRRRWEETQYF TGTGCCAGCAGCCGCCGGAGATGGGAAGAGACCCAGTACTTC
TRBJ2-3 - - TRBV4-3 CASRGNWRVLGPSQYF TGCGCCAGCAGGGGGAACTGGAGGGTTTTAGGGCCATCGCAGTATTTT
TRBJ2-7 - TRBD2 TRBV6-5 CASSTGGEISYEQYF TGTGCCAGCAGTACGGGGGGGGAGATCTCCTACGAGCAGTACTTC
TRBJ2-3 - - TRBV27 CASSNFLADTQYF TGTGCCAGCAGTAATTTTCTAGCAGATACGCAGTATTTT
TRBJ2-1 once TRBD1 TRBV10-2 CASSECGTEDNEQFF TGCGCCAGCAGTGAGTGTGGGACAGAGGACAATGAGCAGTTCTTC
TRBJ2-3 - TRBD2 TRBV5-1 CASSFSSGGYTDTQYF TGCGCCAGCAGCTTTAGTAGCGGGGGCTACACAGATACGCAGTATTTT
TRBJ1-5 - TRBD1 TRBV28 CASSFTQGGNQPQHF TGTGCCAGCAGTTTTACTCAGGGGGGAAATCAGCCCCAGCATTTT
TRBJ2-3 - TRBD1 TRBV5-6 CASSGQGSTDTQYF TGTGCCAGCAGCGGACAGGGTAGCACAGATACGCAGTATTTT
TRBJ2-3 - TRBD2 TRBV11-2 CASRPKTSGLSTDTQYF TGTGCCAGCCGGCCAAAGACTAGCGGGTTGAGCACAGATACGCAGTATTTT
TRBJ1-1 - - TRBV7-9 CASSPTLNTEAFF TGTGCCAGCAGTCCAACATTGAACACTGAAGCTTTCTTT
TRBJ1-1 - - TRBV11-2 CASSLDSEAFF TGTGCCAGCAGCTTGGACAGTGAAGCTTTCTTT
TRBJ2-3 - TRBD2 TRBV7-2 CASSLGCLGGGREDTQYF TGTGCCAGCAGCTTAGGTTGTTTGGGCGGGGGGCGTGAAGATACGCAGTATTTT
TRBJ1-3 - - TRBV4-3 CASSQRYRREYSGNTIYF TGCGCCAGCAGCCAACGATACAGAAGGGAGTACTCTGGAAACACCATATATTTT
TRBJ2-4 - - TRBV25-1 CASQDRKGDIQYF TGTGCCAGCCAGGACAGAAAGGGAGACATTCAGTACTTC
TRBJ1-6 - - TRBV28 CASSLRKGVTADSPLHF TGTGCCAGCAGCCTTAGAAAGGGGGTGACAGCGGATTCACCCCTCCACTTT
TRBJ1-2 - TRBD1 TRBV7-3 CASSYGTGYGYTF TGTGCCAGCAGCTACGGGACAGGGTATGGCTACACCTTC
TRBJ1-2 few - TRBV6-1 CASSEVNRAFFDYGYTF TGTGCCAGCAGTGAAGTCAACAGGGCTTTTTTTGACTATGGCTACACCTTC
TRBJ2-1 - TRBD2 TRBV14 CASSQGGAGGPSPNNEQFF TGTGCCAGCAGCCAAGGGGGAGCGGGAGGGCCGTCTCCTAACAATGAGCAGTTCTTC
TRBJ2-3 - TRBD2 TRBV4-3 CASSQDWVSVVLAGPTDTQYF TGCGCCAGCAGCCAAGATTGGGTTTCGGTAGTCCTAGCGGGGCCCACAGATACGCAGTATTTT
TRBJ1-6 once - TRBV7-9 CASSPPGNSPLHF TGTGCCAGCAGCCCCCCGGGGAATTCACCCCTCCACTTT
TRBJ2-7 - - TRBV29-1 CSVRGGVEYEQYF TGCAGCGTGAGGGGGGGAGTGGAGTACGAGCAGTACTTC
TRBJ1-2 - - TRBV7-9 CASSLEPYGYTF TGTGCCAGCAGCTTAGAGCCTTATGGCTACACCTTC
TRBJ1-1 few - TRBV29-1 CSVGKAQSNTEAFF TGCAGCGTTGGTAAAGCTCAATCGAACACTGAAGCTTTCTTT
TRBJ2-6 few TRBD1 TRBV4-3 CASSQEIRVRGHSGANVLTF TGCGCCAGCAGCCAAGAAATCAGGGTCAGGGGGCACTCTGGGGCCAACGTCCTGACTTTC
TRBJ2-7 once - TRBV27 CASSPDSTGTRKKSYEQYF TGTGCCAGCAGTCCCGATTCGACCGGGACACGGAAGAAATCCTACGAGCAGTACTTC
TRBJ1-3 - TRBD1 TRBV19 CASSGNRPRDSSGNTIYF TGTGCCAGTAGTGGCAACCGACCACGGGACAGCTCTGGAAACACCATATATTTT
TRBJ2-1 - - TRBV9 CASSVEDSPAEQFF TGTGCCAGCAGCGTAGAGGATAGCCCAGCTGAGCAGTTCTTC
TRBJ2-1 - TRBD2 TRBV4-3 CASSQVKAASGRGNEQFF TGCGCCAGCAGCCAAGTAAAGGCGGCTAGCGGGAGGGGCAATGAGCAGTTCTTC
TRBJ1-2 - TRBD1 TRBV11-2 CASSPPGQSYGYTF TGTGCCAGCAGCCCGCCGGGACAGAGCTATGGCTACACCTTC
TRBJ1-1 - - TRBV5-1 CASSLGRGEYTEAFF TGCGCCAGCAGCTTGGGGAGGGGCGAGTATACTGAAGCTTTCTTT
TRBJ2-1 - TRBD2 TRBV28 CASSLRVLGRAVIGGDEQFF TGTGCCAGCAGTTTACGTGTCCTGGGGAGGGCCGTAATAGGTGGGGATGAGCAGTTCTTC